This paragraph covers one T cell receptor (beta chain) sequence. The sample is drawn from a study of blood T cell repertoires in COVID-19. Study-level information: Acute-phase and convalescent COVID-19 samples originated in the United States, Italy and Spain. Nucleic acid was either cDNA or gDNA, and it came from T cells, B-cell-depleted T cells, or PBMCs.

As processed by the authors: Reference gene primer amplification gave nucleated cell count estimates. TCRdb keeps only in-frame clones here, not all; method: immunoSEQ multiplex PCR. The V and J calls and the clone size are those of that table, but D and trimming were determined from the DNA. The table includes roughly 200,000 clones, roughly 90% detected once. CDR1 is SGDLS, CDR2 YYNGEE, per germline. The CDR3 length is 16 residues. V lost 3 bases and J 1 base, leaving 14 bases between the germline ends. This sequence originates from a man younger than 30 with active or convalescent COVID-19. The material sequenced was peripheral blood. The chain carries TRBV9 and TRBJ1-3; TRBD1 might be the D (6 bases). The DNA of the CDR3 is TGTGCCAGCAGCGGAGGACAGCCGGATTCTGGAAACACCATATATTTT. Translating gives CASSGGQPDSGNTIYF.